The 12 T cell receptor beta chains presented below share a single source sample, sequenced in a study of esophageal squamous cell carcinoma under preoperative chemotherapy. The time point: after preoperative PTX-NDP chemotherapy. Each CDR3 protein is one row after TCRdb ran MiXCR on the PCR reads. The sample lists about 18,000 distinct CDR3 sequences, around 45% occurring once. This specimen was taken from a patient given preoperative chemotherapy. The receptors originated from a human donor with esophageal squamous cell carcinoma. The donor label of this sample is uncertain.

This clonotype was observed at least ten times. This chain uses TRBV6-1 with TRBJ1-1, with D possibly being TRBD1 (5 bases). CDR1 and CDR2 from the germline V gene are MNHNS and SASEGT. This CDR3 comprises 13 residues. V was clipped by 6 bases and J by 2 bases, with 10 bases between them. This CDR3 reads CASSSGGNTEAFF. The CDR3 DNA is TGTGCCAGCAGCTCCGGGGGTAACACTGAAGCTTTCTTT.

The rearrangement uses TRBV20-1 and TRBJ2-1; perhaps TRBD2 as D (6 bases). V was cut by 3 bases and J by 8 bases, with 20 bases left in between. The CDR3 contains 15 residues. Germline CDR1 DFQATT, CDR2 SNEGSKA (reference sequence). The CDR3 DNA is TGCAGTGCTAGCTTCCTCCGGGAGTTTGGGGATGAGCAGTTCTTC. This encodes CSASFLREFGDEQFF.

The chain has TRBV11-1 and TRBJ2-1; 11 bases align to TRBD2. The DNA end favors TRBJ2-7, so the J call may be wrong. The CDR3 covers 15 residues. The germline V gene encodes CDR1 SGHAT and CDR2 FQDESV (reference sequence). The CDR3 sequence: CASSPGTSGYNEQYF. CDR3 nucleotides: TGTGCCAGCAGCCCCGGGACTAGCGGTTACAATGAGCAGTACTTC.

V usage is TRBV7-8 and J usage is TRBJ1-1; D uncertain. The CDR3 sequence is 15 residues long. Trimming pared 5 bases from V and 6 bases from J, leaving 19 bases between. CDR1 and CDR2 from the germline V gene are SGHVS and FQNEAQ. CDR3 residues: CASSASVVVRAEAFF. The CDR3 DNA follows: TGTGCCAGCAGCGCATCCGTAGTAGTGAGGGCTGAAGCTTTCTTT.

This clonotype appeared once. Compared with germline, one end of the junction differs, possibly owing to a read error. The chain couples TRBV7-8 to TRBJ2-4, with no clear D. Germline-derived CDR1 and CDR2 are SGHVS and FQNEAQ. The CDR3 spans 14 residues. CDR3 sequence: CGSTALRATDIQYF. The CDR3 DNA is TGTGGCAGCACCGCTCTGAGAGCCACAGACATTCAGTACTTC.

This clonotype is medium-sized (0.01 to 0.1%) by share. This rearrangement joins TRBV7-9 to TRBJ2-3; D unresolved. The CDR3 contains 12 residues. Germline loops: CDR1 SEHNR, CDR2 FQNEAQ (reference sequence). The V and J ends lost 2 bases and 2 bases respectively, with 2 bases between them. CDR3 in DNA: TGTGCCAGCAGCTTATTCACAGATACGCAGTATTTT. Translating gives CASSLFTDTQYF.

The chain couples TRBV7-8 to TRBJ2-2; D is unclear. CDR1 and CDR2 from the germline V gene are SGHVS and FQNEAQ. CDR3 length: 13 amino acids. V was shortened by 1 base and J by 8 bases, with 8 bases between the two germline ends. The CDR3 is CASSLDPAGELFF. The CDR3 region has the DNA TGTGCCAGCAGCTTAGACCCAGCTGGGGAGCTGTTTTTT.

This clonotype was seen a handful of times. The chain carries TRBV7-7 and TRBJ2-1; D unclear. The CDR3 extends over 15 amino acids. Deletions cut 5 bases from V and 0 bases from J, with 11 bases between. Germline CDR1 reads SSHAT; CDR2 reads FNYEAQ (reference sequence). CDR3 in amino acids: CASSPGPSSYNEQFF. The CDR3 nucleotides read TGTGCCAGCAGCCCGGGCCCTAGCTCCTACAATGAGCAGTTCTTC.

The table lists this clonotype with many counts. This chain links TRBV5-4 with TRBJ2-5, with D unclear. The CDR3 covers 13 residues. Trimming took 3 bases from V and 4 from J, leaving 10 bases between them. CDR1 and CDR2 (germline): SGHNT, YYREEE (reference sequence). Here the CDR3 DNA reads TGTGCCAGCAGCTCGTGGGGTGGAGAGACCCAGTACTTC. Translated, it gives CASSSWGGETQYF. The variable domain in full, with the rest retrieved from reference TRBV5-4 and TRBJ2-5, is ETGVTQSPTHLIKTRGQQVTLRCSSQSGHNTVSWYQQALGQGPQFIFQYYREEENGRGNFPPRFSGLQFPNYSSELNVNALELDDSALYLCASSSWGGETQYFGPGTRLLVL.

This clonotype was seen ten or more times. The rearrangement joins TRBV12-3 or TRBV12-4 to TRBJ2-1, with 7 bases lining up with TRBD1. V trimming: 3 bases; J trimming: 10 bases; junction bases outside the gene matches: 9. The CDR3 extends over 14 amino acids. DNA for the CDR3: TGTGCCAGCAGTTTCGAGACAGGGCCCTACGAGCAGTTCTTC. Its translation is CASSFETGPYEQFF.

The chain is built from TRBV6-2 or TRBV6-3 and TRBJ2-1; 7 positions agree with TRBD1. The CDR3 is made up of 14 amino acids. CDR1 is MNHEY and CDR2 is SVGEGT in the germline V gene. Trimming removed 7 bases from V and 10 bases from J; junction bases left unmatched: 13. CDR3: CASTDDRVSVEQFF. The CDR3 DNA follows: TGTGCCAGCACCGACGACAGGGTCAGTGTCGAGCAGTTCTTC.

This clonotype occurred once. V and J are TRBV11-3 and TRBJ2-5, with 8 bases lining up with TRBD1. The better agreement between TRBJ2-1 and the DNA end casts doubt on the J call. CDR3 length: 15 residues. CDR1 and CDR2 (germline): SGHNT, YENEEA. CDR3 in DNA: TGTGCCAGCAGCTTAGGGACAGGGATCTACAATGAGCAGTTCTTC. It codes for CASSLGTGIYNEQFF.